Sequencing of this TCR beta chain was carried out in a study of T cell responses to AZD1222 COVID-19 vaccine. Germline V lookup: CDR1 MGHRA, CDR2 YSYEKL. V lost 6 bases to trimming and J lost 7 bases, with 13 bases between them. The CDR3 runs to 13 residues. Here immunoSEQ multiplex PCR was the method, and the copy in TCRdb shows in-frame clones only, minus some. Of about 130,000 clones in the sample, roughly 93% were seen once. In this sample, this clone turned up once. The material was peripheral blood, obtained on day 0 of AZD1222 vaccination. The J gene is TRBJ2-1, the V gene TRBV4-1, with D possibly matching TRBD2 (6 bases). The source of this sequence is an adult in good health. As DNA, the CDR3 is TGCGCCAGCAGTATTGGGGGGATAAATGAGCAGTTCTTC. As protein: CASSIGGINEQFF.